This T cell receptor beta chain is from a study of T cell repertoires in cytomegalovirus infection. The wider study: Shared public TCR beta signatures pointed to both CMV infection and a matching HLA type.

Study conclusions and caveats: Carriage of CMV together with the relevant HLA was identifiable through cumulative public TCR beta family frequency.

This clonotype was counted a single time. The target antigen is unknown. A much larger clonotype is one base distant, so this may be a read error. TCRdb independently ran MiXCR on the reads; one entry per CDR3 protein. The data hold under 150,000 distinct CDR3 sequences, with approximately 8.8% observed a single time. The sequence was collected from a human donor in good health (CMV status not recorded). Some clones in this sample may be carry-over from other donors' samples. Sequences were obtained from PBMCs.

The DNA for the CDR3 is TGCGCCAGCAGCTTCTGGACAGGGAGGGGAGGTGGTGAAGCTTTCTTT. Protein: CASSFWTGRGGGEAFF. The chain recombines TRBV5-1 with TRBJ1-1, with 8 bases fitting TRBD1. The CDR3 length is 16 residues. Trimming at V came to 2 bases and at J to 7 bases, leaving 13 bases not matched to a gene. Germline V gene sequence: CDR1 SGHRS, CDR2 YFSETQ.